This T cell receptor (beta chain) was found in a study of cytomegalovirus exposure and HLA in healthy donors (TCRdb year 2017). Looking at the study overall: In an earlier analysis of fewer than 750 of the donors, under 300 Gb of sequence data and 120 million or so unique TCR beta sequences from 150 million to 200 million T cells were reported. An early release that covered roughly 600 HLA-typed donors contained approximately 300 gigabases of sequencing data and roughly 84 million unique TCR sequences. Of the approximately 400 genotyped donors, less than 90% were placed in the genetic ancestry cluster associated with self-reported Caucasian donors. The aim of the study was to test whether cataloging public T cell receptors could identify signatures of past pathogen exposure. The study used immunosequencing to profile the T cell repertoires of under 700 subjects and linked those repertoires to cytomegalovirus serostatus. Besides the first cohort of approximately 670 subjects, a separate validation cohort made up of roughly 120 different subjects was used. High-throughput TCR immunosequencing, statistical association of individual TCRs with disease status, and machine learning were combined to predict cytomegalovirus infection status. A later analysis re-examined previously published TCR beta repertoires from around 670 donors and added high-resolution HLA genotyping to investigate patterns of TCR occurrence. In the later analysis, no new phenotypic data were used to find candidate immune exposures; instead, reliance was placed on TCR beta sequences and their occurrence across donors. To decide whether each TCR beta V gene segment behaved as functional or pseudogenic, an earlier analysis of over 500 of the donors relied on high-throughput TCR beta sequencing. Donor age, sex, ethnicity and CMV serostatus were collected together with the repertoire data. A later genetic analysis took genome-wide SNP genotypes for about three fifths of the roughly 670 donors and used that subset as a discovery cohort. Every repertoire in the discovery cohort had been generated on one and the same sequencing platform. HLA typing included class I and class II loci at four-digit resolution. The number of donors typed differed by locus, with about 629-630 for A, B, C, DRB1 and DQB1, roughly 550 for DQA1, 600 to 610 for DPA1, and 472 for DPB1. Four to six DR-DQ haplotypes were handled as single units for association and clustering, since linkage in the cohort was strong. Among almost 400 genotyped donors of the cohort, an average of approximately 230,000 unique TCR beta nucleotide sequences were sequenced per donor, roughly a sixth of them non-productive. General findings and caveats noted by the study authors: Because HLA typing was missing for some donors at each locus, association tests included only the typed subset. Cytomegalovirus status was reported to be diagnosed by the classifier with high specificity and sensitivity in both the original and validation cohorts. According to a later analysis, parvovirus B19, influenza, CMV and Epstein-Barr virus appeared linked to several top co-occurrence clusters. A later genetic analysis associated a missense DCLRE1C variant with V-gene and J-gene trimming of TCR beta chains, and an independent cohort replicated the association. Most TCR sequences were seen in very few donors, while some public TCRs were found in many individuals. A later analysis associated 15,000 or so TCR beta sequences with specific HLA alleles at a false discovery rate of 0.05. CMV serostatus was the only immune exposure information available for the cohort. In a later analysis, TCR association rates were found to vary across HLA loci, with the most associated TCRs seen for DRB1 alleles and the fewest for HLA-C alleles. In vitro tests confirmed that a few of the cytomegalovirus-associated TCR beta chains recognize cytomegalovirus antigens. A total of 150 to 200 TCR beta chains were listed by the study as associated with cytomegalovirus. A later genetic analysis reported fewer N-insertions in productive TCRs among donors in an Asian-associated ancestry cluster than the 666-donor mean. Assigning TCR associations to individual alleles was difficult when HLA alleles, especially DR and DQ, strongly co-occurred. Broadly in line with IMGT annotations, most TCR beta V segments showed up in productive rearrangements about 87% or about 30% of the time in an earlier analysis of 587 of the donors. The presence/absence analyses assumed that sequencing depth was roughly uniform across donors, and that assumption may not be true. The sequencing pipeline was judged likely to have produced a cluster of highly shared sequence variants as a technical artifact. It was suggested by the authors that the approach could potentially be generalized to other disease states and immunological phenotypes. Compared with equally common non-associated chains, HLA-associated TCR beta chains in a later analysis were more clonally expanded and had lower generation probabilities. The cohort was sequenced for TCR beta chains only, and without alpha or paired-chain data the features that could be detected were limited. A further reported finding was that TCR beta sequences accurately predicted the HLA-A and HLA-B alleles for most subjects in the first cohort. Correlated functional status among segregating V segments might reflect linkage disequilibrium, but an unknown experimental factor could not be ruled out. According to a later analysis, most CMV-associated TCR beta chains appeared to be HLA-restricted, and the HLA associations seemed to be driven largely by CMV exposure. Because counts were too low, about 15 rarely observed V segments, including chromosome 9 orphons, were left out of the earlier analysis of 587 of the donors. Some IMGT-functional V segments, including TRBV6-2 and TRBV6-3, could not be distinguished by the 87-base-pair reads and were therefore excluded.

To prepare the library, the immunoSEQ multiplex PCR assay was applied. For the multiplex PCR, a mixture combining 60 forward primers for TCR Vbeta segments and 13 reverse primers for TCR Jbeta segments was used. The CDR3 region of rearranged TCR beta genes was amplified from genomic DNA with a multiplex PCR assay. The Illumina HiSeq System was used to sequence the amplified TCR beta libraries as 87-base-pair reads. Per the authors' processing: Across the 666 repertoires, a later analysis counted some 81 million unique TCR beta chains, some 11 million of which were shared by at least two donors. A nearest-neighbor algorithm error-corrected the raw reads and collapsed the reads into unique sequences, merging closely related sequences to remove PCR and sequencing errors. To assign V, D and J gene segments, CDR3 sequences were aligned to IMGT reference sequences. For a sequence to be retained, at least a six-nucleotide match to both a V gene segment and a J gene segment was required. Rearrangements were called productive when the CDR3 lacked stop codons and stayed in frame with V and J; all others were non-productive. CDR3 was defined by IMGT convention, running from the second conserved V-encoded cysteine to the conserved J-encoded phenylalanine. Sequences without an unambiguous match to a single V gene segment were excluded from the earlier analysis of about 600 of the donors. An earlier analysis of a few hundred of the donors called V segments functional above 56.7% productive rearrangements and segregating when the between-donor standard deviation exceeded 5%. A statistical classification framework was developed to diagnose cytomegalovirus status using the catalog of TCR beta chain sequences. In a later analysis, TCR nucleotide sequences were compared against IMGT/GENE-DB human TR gene sequences so that V and J genes could be assigned. Using the TCRdist pipeline, a later analysis assigned CDR3 sequences along with most-parsimonious VDJ recombination scenarios. In a later analysis, every TCR beta chain was defined by the combination of its CDR3 amino acid sequence and its V-gene family, and reads without a unique V-gene family were dropped. In a later analysis, 450 to 600 highly shared, low-generation-probability nucleotide sequences were removed to address suspected cross-contamination and a sequencing artifact. A later analysis calculated a clonal expansion index for each public chain from normalized within-repertoire ranks of inferred template counts. Generation probabilities in a later analysis came from a VDJ recombination model fitted to out-of-frame rearrangements, and those results were checked against IGoR. A later analysis scored TCR-TCR, TCR-HLA and TCR-CMV co-occurrence with hypergeometric tests, applying a repertoire-size bias correction to TCR pairs. A later analysis estimated false discovery rates by permuting HLA or CMV assignments 20 times. In a later analysis, co-occurring TCRs were grouped with DBSCAN, and TCRdist sequence similarity was added when clustering was performed within HLA-allele-positive subsets. For co-occurrence clustering, repertoires with fewer than 30,000 or more than 120,000 public chains were excluded, along with five repertoires with anomalous nucleotide sharing. In its TCRdb copy, this immuneACCESS table keeps in-frame sequences only and misses some clones. Where compared with another copy, unresolved V genes explain less than half of these, and the others have no known cause. The V and J calls and clone size are taken from that table; D and trimming were inferred from the DNA. The sample contains roughly 120,000 clones, roughly 75% of them found a single time. Roughly 5.7% of the sample is held by the ten biggest clonotypes.

Ends trimmed: V by 0 bases, J by 1 base; bases unmatched to a gene: 10. The germline V gene (reference sequence) specifies SGHNT as CDR1 and YYREEE as CDR2. Spanning cysteine to phenylalanine, the CDR3 consists of 17 amino acids. The sequence is cut down to CDR3 DNA, 51 bases in frame from base 1. The cohort comprised some 680 healthy bone marrow donors. At the time of sampling, all cohort members were nominally healthy, though unrecorded immune exposures were likely present. The donor was CMV seronegative and was included in the group of several hundred seronegative cohort members. A peripheral blood sample was collected from each donor, and TCR beta sequencing was performed on peripheral blood mononuclear cells. Genomic DNA extraction from the blood cell samples was performed with the Qiagen DNeasy Blood Extraction Kit. On this clone: The antigen it recognizes is unknown. The record has no base qualities; no much larger clone is one base away.

The clonotype was recovered from a man aged 25-45 years in good health and CMV-seronegative. Sequenced input: PBMCs. The chain was built from TRBV5-4 and TRBJ2-7; a stretch of 7 junction bases matches TRBD2. This receptor has the CDR3 CASSLAGGGITSYEQYF. The DNA is as follows: TGTGCCAGCAGCTTGGCTGGGGGGGGAATCACTTCCTACGAGCAGTACTTC.